This T cell receptor beta chain was sequenced during a study of identical twins. Findings of the study overall: For out-of-frame beta sequences, excess twin sharing was weaker. Because invariant MAIT and iNKT cells could be present, zero-insertion analyses could be partly confounded.

As concerns this clonotype: Its antigen is not known.

The CDR3 is made up of 12 amino acids. The germline V gene encodes CDR1 LNHNV and CDR2 YYDKDF (reference sequence). V lost 0 bases and J 7 bases, leaving 4 bases between the germline ends. Template switching supplied a universal primer site; unique molecular identifiers were carried on the cDNA. TCRdb fed the 5' RACE reads into MiXCR, producing one record per CDR3 protein. This table has some 1,700,000 distinct CDR3 sequences, about 32% appearing once. No donor was unhealthy or non-Caucasian. The TCR sequence derives from a newborn girl in good health. V usage is TRBV15 and J usage is TRBJ2-1, with D unclear. Sequenced sample: cord blood. The CDR3 DNA follows: TGTGCCACCAGCAGAGATAATAATGAGCAGTTCTTC. Encoded protein: CATSRDNNEQFF.